This is a list of T cell receptor beta chains from one sample in a study of blood T cell repertoires in COVID-19. The repertoire was sequenced with immunoSEQ multiplex PCR; TCRdb's copy has only in-frame clones and lacks some. The repertoire has about 140,000 clones, more than 80% of them found once; the top ten carry roughly 4%. Source material: PBMCs or T cells enriched from blood (not recorded which). These receptors were collected from a man in his fifties or sixties who had recovered from COVID-19. Both conserved end residues are part of each CDR3. Fields, in order: V gene, J gene, CDR3 protein.

v_call: TRBV30; j_call: TRBJ1-2; cdr3_aa: CAWSRDKYYGYTF
v_call: TRBV14; j_call: TRBJ1-6; cdr3_aa: CASSQATGGRNSPLHF
v_call: TRBV6-1; j_call: TRBJ1-5; cdr3_aa: CASSESGGIQPQHF
v_call: TRBV30; j_call: TRBJ1-2; cdr3_aa: CAWSRTGNYGYTF
v_call: TRBV28; j_call: TRBJ1-1; cdr3_aa: CASSIQGNTEAFF
v_call: TRBV27; j_call: TRBJ1-1; cdr3_aa: CASRAPGGGYTEAFF
v_call: TRBV11-3; j_call: TRBJ2-3; cdr3_aa: CASSLASTDTQYF
v_call: TRBV28; j_call: TRBJ2-6; cdr3_aa: CASSLNRSGQGTGANVLTF
v_call: TRBV11-1; j_call: TRBJ2-2; cdr3_aa: CASSLGGGVTGELFF
v_call: TRBV6-5; j_call: TRBJ1-1; cdr3_aa: CASSLQGAGGEAFF
v_call: TRBV6-1; j_call: TRBJ1-1; cdr3_aa: CASSEQKNTEAFF
v_call: TRBV28; j_call: TRBJ1-4; cdr3_aa: CASSLYLGGGEGEKLFF
v_call: TRBV28; j_call: TRBJ1-1; cdr3_aa: CASSPGTGHTEAFF
v_call: TRBV19; j_call: TRBJ1-2; cdr3_aa: CASSPTAGGRYGYTF
v_call: TRBV27; j_call: TRBJ1-5; cdr3_aa: CASSPLDSSNQPQHF
v_call: TRBV9; j_call: TRBJ2-3; cdr3_aa: CASSEEVDTQYF
v_call: TRBV27; j_call: TRBJ2-7; cdr3_aa: CASSLGDAGYEQYF
v_call: TRBV6-5; j_call: TRBJ2-7; cdr3_aa: CASSPQREASYEQYF
v_call: TRBV9; j_call: TRBJ2-3; cdr3_aa: CASSVVPQGSDTQYF
v_call: TRBV5-6; j_call: TRBJ1-3; cdr3_aa: CASSLGGISGNTIYF
v_call: TRBV9; j_call: TRBJ1-1; cdr3_aa: CASSVARRGQAEAFF
v_call: TRBV3-1/TRBV3-2; j_call: TRBJ2-2; cdr3_aa: CASSQDLAGLNTGELFF
v_call: TRBV4-3; j_call: TRBJ1-2; cdr3_aa: CASSQDYFNYGYTF
v_call: TRBV7-2; j_call: TRBJ2-3; cdr3_aa: CASSTGQGTDTQYF
v_call: TRBV15; j_call: TRBJ2-6; cdr3_aa: CATSRDRVLSGANVLTF
v_call: TRBV9; j_call: TRBJ2-2; cdr3_aa: CASSVEKLAGGTGELFF
v_call: TRBV24-1; j_call: TRBJ2-5; cdr3_aa: CATSDFRDRGPRETQYF
v_call: TRBV4-2; j_call: TRBJ1-2; cdr3_aa: CASTRGEEAFYGYTF